The clone carrying this T cell receptor beta chain was seen a few times. Germline is not matched at one junction end, which may reflect a read error. The CDR3 extends over 12 amino acids. Germline values: CDR1 SQVTM, CDR2 ANQGSEA. Full-length variable regions came from constant-region reverse primers plus semi-nested Nested Universal Primer A PCR. MiXCR, applied by TCRdb to the 5' RACE reads, yields one record per CDR3 protein. The sample gives about 40,000 distinct CDR3 sequences, approximately 17% of which show up once; about 2.8% is in the top ten. Sequencing was done on a sample of naive CD4+ T cells sorted from a lymph node. The sample's subset: naive CD4+ T cells, CD4+CD45RA+CD25-. The receptor comes from a female donor with breast cancer. The chain carries TRBV29-1 and TRBJ1-1; TRBD1 is a possible D gene (6 bases). CDR3 nucleotides: TGCAGCGGGGGACATCCGAACACTGAAGCTTGCTTT. This sequence encodes CSGGHPNTEACF.